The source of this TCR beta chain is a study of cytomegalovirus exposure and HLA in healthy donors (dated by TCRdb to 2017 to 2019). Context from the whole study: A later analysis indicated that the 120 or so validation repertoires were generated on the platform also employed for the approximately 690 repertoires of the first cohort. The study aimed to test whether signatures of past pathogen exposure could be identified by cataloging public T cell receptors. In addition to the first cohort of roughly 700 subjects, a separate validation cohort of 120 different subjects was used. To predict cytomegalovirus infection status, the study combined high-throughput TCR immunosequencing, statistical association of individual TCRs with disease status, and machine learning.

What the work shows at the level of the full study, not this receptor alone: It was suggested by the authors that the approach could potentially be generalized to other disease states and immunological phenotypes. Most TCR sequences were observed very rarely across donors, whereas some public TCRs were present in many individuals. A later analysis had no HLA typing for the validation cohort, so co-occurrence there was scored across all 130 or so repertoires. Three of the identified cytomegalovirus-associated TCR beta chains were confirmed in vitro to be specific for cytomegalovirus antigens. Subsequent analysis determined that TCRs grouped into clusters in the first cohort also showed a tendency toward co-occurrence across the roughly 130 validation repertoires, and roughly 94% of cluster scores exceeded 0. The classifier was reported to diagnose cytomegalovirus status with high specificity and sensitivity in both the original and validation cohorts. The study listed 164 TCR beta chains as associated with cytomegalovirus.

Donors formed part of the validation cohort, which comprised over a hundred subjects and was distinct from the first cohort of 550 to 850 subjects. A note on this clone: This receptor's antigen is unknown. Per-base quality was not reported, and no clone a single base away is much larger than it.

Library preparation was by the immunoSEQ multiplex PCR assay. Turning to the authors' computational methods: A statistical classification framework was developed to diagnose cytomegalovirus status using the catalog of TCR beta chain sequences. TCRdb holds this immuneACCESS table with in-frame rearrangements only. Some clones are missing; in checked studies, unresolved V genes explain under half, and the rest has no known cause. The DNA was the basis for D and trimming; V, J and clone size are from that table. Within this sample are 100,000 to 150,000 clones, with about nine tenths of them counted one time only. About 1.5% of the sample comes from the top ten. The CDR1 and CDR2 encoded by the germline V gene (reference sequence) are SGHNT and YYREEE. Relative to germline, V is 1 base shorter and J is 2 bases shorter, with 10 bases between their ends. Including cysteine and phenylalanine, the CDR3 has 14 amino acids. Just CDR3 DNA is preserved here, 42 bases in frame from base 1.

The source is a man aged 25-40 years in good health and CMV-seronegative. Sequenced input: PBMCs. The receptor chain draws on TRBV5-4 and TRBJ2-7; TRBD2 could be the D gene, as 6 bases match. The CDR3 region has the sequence CASSLLSGPYEQYF. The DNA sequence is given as TGTGCCAGCAGCTTGCTTAGCGGTCCCTACGAGCAGTACTTC.